These 9 T cell receptor beta chains originate from one sample sequenced in a study of control samples from healthy donors and cancer patients. This table comes from immunoSEQ multiplex PCR, and its TCRdb copy is limited to in-frame clones, with some not included. The sample holds 45,000 to 60,000 clones, about 80% seen once. The sequenced material came from blood. The source is a man in his 70s in good health.

This clone was seen only once. The V and J genes are TRBV5-1 and TRBJ1-4; the D is unclear. The V end was cut by 4 bases, the J end by 8 bases, with 18 bases between. The CDR3 length is 15 residues. CDR1 and CDR2 (germline): SGHRS, YFSETQ. For the CDR3, the DNA is TGCGCCAGCAGCGTGAGTAAAGGAACGGAAGAAAAACTGTTTTTT. Its protein is CASSVSKGTEEKLFF. Together with reference TRBV5-1 and TRBJ1-4, the CDR3 gives the full variable domain: KAGVTQTPRYLIKTRGQQVTLSCSPISGHRSVSWYQQTPGQGLQFLFEYFSETQRNKGNFPGRFSGRQFSNSRSEMNVSTLELGDSALYLCASSVSKGTEEKLFFGSGTQLSVL.

The J gene is TRBJ2-2, the V gene TRBV27; tentatively, D is TRBD2 (7 bases). Trimming took off 3 bases at V and 3 bases at J, with 11 bases between the two ends. This CDR3 is 15 amino acids long. The germline gives CDR1 MNHEY, CDR2 SMNVEV (reference sequence). CDR3 sequence reads: CASSLGGGDTGELFF. DNA for the CDR3: TGTGCCAGCAGTTTGGGAGGGGGGGACACCGGGGAGCTGTTTTTT.

This clone was picked up one time. Here the CDR3 reads CAWSVPGLAGELFF. The CDR3 DNA reads TGTGCCTGGAGTGTACCAGGGCTGGCCGGGGAGCTGTTTTTT. The chain joins TRBV30 to TRBJ2-2, with TRBD1 as a possible D gene (5 bases). This CDR3 has 14 residues. V was clipped by 0 bases and J by 6 bases, with 11 bases between them. The germline V gene has CDR1 GTSNPN and CDR2 SVGIG (reference sequence).

The chain links TRBV3-1 (or the pseudogene TRBV3-2) to TRBJ2-1, with no clear D. Trimming took 1 base from V and 10 from J, leaving 11 bases between them. This CDR3 contains 13 residues. Germline lookup yields CDR1 LGHDT and CDR2 YNNKEL (reference sequence). The CDR3 DNA reads as TGTGCCAGCAGCCAAGGAAGGCAGGACGAGCAGTTCTTC. It specifies CASSQGRQDEQFF.

The V call is TRBV6-6, the J call TRBJ1-1; D ambiguous. CDR1 is MNHNY, CDR2 SVGAGI, per germline (reference sequence). The CDR3 totals 13 residues. Trimming took 0 bases from V and 3 from J, leaving 5 bases between them. The CDR3 DNA reads TGTGCCAGCAGTTACTCTTGGTACACTGAAGCTTTCTTT. Its translation is CASSYSWYTEAFF.

The chain is built from TRBV3-1 (or the pseudogene TRBV3-2) and TRBJ2-5; D possibly corresponds to TRBD2 (5 bases). The germline V gene encodes CDR1 LGHDT and CDR2 YNNKEL (reference sequence). This CDR3 contains 16 residues. V gave up 1 base and J gave up 4 bases, with 16 bases separating them. The CDR3 coding sequence is TGTGCCAGCAGCCAAGGTAGCGTCCCGAGAGGAGAGACCCAGTACTTC. Translated: CASSQGSVPRGETQYF.

This chain links TRBV19 with TRBJ2-1; 7 bases match TRBD2. The V segment lost 3 bases and the J segment 5 bases; nucleotides outside the gene matches: 13. The length of the CDR3 is 17 residues. Germline-derived CDR1 and CDR2 are LNHDA and SQIVND (reference sequence). DNA of the CDR3: TGTGCCAGTAGTATGTGGTTAGGCGGGAGAGGGGACAATGAGCAGTTCTTC. It translates to CASSMWLGGRGDNEQFF.

V gene TRBV25-1 combines with J gene TRBJ1-2; D unresolved. Germline values: CDR1 MGHDK, CDR2 SYGVNS. This CDR3 spans 11 amino acids. V lost 6 bases, J lost 2 bases, and 4 bases lay in between. CDR3 sequence (DNA): TGTGCCAGCAGCCTAAACTATGGCTACACCTTC. Protein sequence: CASSLNYGYTF.

This clone was detected only a few times. The chain combines TRBV18 with TRBJ1-5, with a possible D match to TRBD1 (5 bases). V lost 3 bases and J 0 bases, leaving 9 bases between the germline ends. CDR1 and CDR2 from the germline V gene are KGHSH and LQKENI. CDR3 length: 15 amino acids. CDR3 residues: CASSPAGRSNQPQHF. CDR3 DNA: TGTGCCAGCTCACCGGCAGGGCGTAGCAATCAGCCCCAGCATTTT.